This T cell receptor (beta chain) was documented in a study of post-analysis software for immune sequencing data (dated by TCRdb to 2014 to 2015). With regard to the full study: The recorded disease courses included relapsing-remitting, secondary progressive and progressive-relapsing multiple sclerosis, and some patients had no subtype annotation. The multiple sclerosis patient repertoires were compared with 11 previously published healthy control repertoires from donors aged 6 to 25 years. A subset of samples was prepared in parallel using single-end sample barcoding, then pooled and co-amplified after Illumina adapter ligation.

The CDR3, from cysteine to phenylalanine, totals 14 residues. Only the CDR3 DNA stays, 42 bases, in frame from base 1. CDR1 and CDR2 (SGHRS, YFSETQ) derive from the germline V gene. Trimming takes 4 bases from V and 11 bases from J, and the germline ends sit 21 bases apart. The library was prepared using PCR. Sequencing was carried out with an Illumina HiSeq 2500. To reduce PCR and sequencing biases, unique molecular identifiers were built into the TCR beta cDNA libraries. About 500,000 cDNA molecules were obtained per 1 to 10 million input T cells, so each molecule approximated one T cell. Patient libraries were prepared and sequenced with the same protocol used for the earlier healthy control dataset. Within a given batch, samples were prepared together, multiplexed and sequenced on the same HiSeq lane. The study's own analysis went as follows. MIGEC was used to process the raw barcoded reads, and molecular identifier groups with only a single read were discarded before consensus assembly and CDR3 extraction. VDJtools was used for post-analysis of the clonotype tables, and diversity was normalized by down-sampling every dataset to the size of the smallest sample. Repertoire overlap clustering matched CDR3 amino acid but not nucleotide sequences to correct batch-related cross-sample contamination. TCRdb trimmed the raw reads at Q25, called clones with MiXCR and kept productive beta chains. All rows with the same CDR3 protein become a single entry with the most common DNA and genes. TCRdb assigned the V and J calls; the authors' analysis was not used. A total of roughly 570,000 distinct CDR3 sequences appear in this sample, under 40% of them only once. Together, the top ten hold 4.5% to 7.5% of the sample.

About this clonotype: Its recognized antigen is unknown. This may come from a read error, since a much larger clone is one base off.

To demonstrate the VDJtools post-analysis software, the study profiled TCR beta repertoires from the peripheral blood of 13 young patients with multiple sclerosis. The multiple sclerosis patients were children and adolescents ranging in age from about 6 to 17 years. Here is what the overall study found, with its caveats: Normalized Chao1 diversity was significantly lower in multiple sclerosis patients than controls, suggesting substantial peripheral T-cell clonal expansion. When samples were clustered directly using the F measure, samples prepared in the same batch co-clustered strongly, which prompted a batch-effect correction. Significantly higher frequencies in patients than in controls were found for roughly 5 TRBV segments, including TRBV5-6, TRBV5-1 and TRBV20-1. The control group was slightly older than the multiple sclerosis patient group.

The origin of this receptor is a girl aged 2-17 years with multiple sclerosis. Input material: blood. The sequence is built from TRBV5-1 and TRBJ2-5; possibly the D gene is TRBD1, per 6 matching bases. The DNA reads TGCGCCAGCAGCCCTGCTGGTGGGGACAATGAGCAGTACTTC. Protein translation: CASSPAGGDNEQYF.